This T cell receptor beta chain was captured by sequencing in a study of graft-versus-host responses after intestinal transplantation. General study results and limits: The presence of high graft-versus-host to host-versus-graft clonal ratios in allografts characterized patients with graft-donor T cell macrochimerism. Recipient marrow showed GvH clones, some seen first in ileum or blood.

The CDR3 length is 13 residues. V was clipped by 8 bases and J by 0 bases, with 11 bases between them. Germline lookup yields CDR1 MNHNS and CDR2 SASEGT. This table comes from immunoSEQ multiplex PCR, and its TCRdb copy is limited to in-frame clones, with some not included. The sample records about 71,000 clones, around 96% being singletons. Comments on this clone: Its antigen remains unknown.

The rearrangement joins TRBV6-1 to TRBJ2-7, with TRBD2 as a possible D gene (6 bases). Sequencing used unstimulated CD8+ T cells sorted from spleen or lymph node cells, obtained before intestinal transplant. The sequence was collected from a human donor who received an intestinal transplant. This CDR3 reads CASGRPSSYEQYF. CDR3 sequence (DNA): TGTGCCAGCGGGAGGCCGAGCTCCTACGAGCAGTACTTC.